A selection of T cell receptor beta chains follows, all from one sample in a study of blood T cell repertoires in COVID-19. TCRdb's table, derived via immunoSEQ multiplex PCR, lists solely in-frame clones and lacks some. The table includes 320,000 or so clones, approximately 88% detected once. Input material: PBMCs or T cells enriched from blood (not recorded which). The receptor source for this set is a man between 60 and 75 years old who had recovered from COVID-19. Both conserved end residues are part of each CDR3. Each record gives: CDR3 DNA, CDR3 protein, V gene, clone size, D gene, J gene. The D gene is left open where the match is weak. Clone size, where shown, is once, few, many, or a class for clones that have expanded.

TGCGCCAGCAGCCAAGCCGTAGGAGCGGGAATAATCTACGAGCAGTACTTC	CASSQAVGAGIIYEQYF	TRBV4-1	NA	TRBD2	TRBJ2-7
TGTGCCAGCAGTCTTAACGGTCAGGGTAGGGAGCAGTTCTTC	CASSLNGQGREQFF	TRBV7-2	once	NA	TRBJ2-1
TGTGCCAGTAGGCGGACAGCGAACACTGAAGCTTTCTTT	CASRRTANTEAFF	TRBV19	NA	NA	TRBJ1-1
TGTGCCAGCAGTCTAGGGGACGGGGAGGGCTATGGCTACACCTTC	CASSLGDGEGYGYTF	TRBV28	NA	NA	TRBJ1-2
TGTGCCATCAGTGAGGGGGCTATGGGAGGGACCACCGGGGAGCTGTTTTTT	CAISEGAMGGTTGELFF	TRBV10-3	NA	TRBD2	TRBJ2-2
TGTGCCAGCAGCTTAGTCAGTCTTGAAAACATTCAGTACTTC	CASSLVSLENIQYF	TRBV11-2	NA	NA	TRBJ2-4
TGTGCCAGCAGTTACGACAGTAGCAATCAGCCCCAGCATTTT	CASSYDSSNQPQHF	TRBV6-5	NA	NA	TRBJ1-5
TGTGCCAGCAGCCGAGGAGTACAGCGGGAGGGCCTGCGGGGGAATGAGCAGTTCTTC	CASSRGVQREGLRGNEQFF	TRBV7-9	NA	TRBD2	TRBJ2-1
TGTGCCAGCAGTCTCGGGACAGCGAGCTCTGGAAACACCATATATTTT	CASSLGTASSGNTIYF	TRBV7-3	NA	TRBD1	TRBJ1-3
TGTGCCAGCACCCCGGACAGGGGGCGAGGGGAGCAGTACTTC	CASTPDRGRGEQYF	TRBV5-4	NA	TRBD1	TRBJ2-7
TGTGCCAGCAGTGACAGCGGTTCCTACAATGAGCAGTTCTTC	CASSDSGSYNEQFF	TRBV2	NA	NA	TRBJ2-1
TGTGCCAGCAGTTATGGGGGGGCTAATGAAAAACTGTTTTTT	CASSYGGANEKLFF	TRBV27	few	NA	TRBJ1-4
TGTGCCAGTAGTAAACCCGGGACAGGGAAGGGCTACGAGCAGTACTTC	CASSKPGTGKGYEQYF	TRBV19	NA	TRBD1	TRBJ2-7
TGCGCCAGCAGCTTGGAAGCAGGGGGCGCTTTGGTAGGCGGCTACACCTTC	CASSLEAGGALVGGYTF	TRBV5-1	NA	TRBD1	TRBJ1-2
TGTGCCAGCAGTTACTCCTACCCAGGAGGGGAGACCCAGTACTTC	CASSYSYPGGETQYF	TRBV6-5	NA	NA	TRBJ2-5
TGCAGCGTTGGATTGACAGGGGGCCGGCAAGAGACCCAGTACTTC	CSVGLTGGRQETQYF	TRBV29-1	NA	TRBD1	TRBJ2-5
TGTGCCAGCATTCCGGGACAGGCGAACACCGGGGAGCTGTTTTTT	CASIPGQANTGELFF	TRBV28	NA	TRBD1	TRBJ2-2
TGTGCCAGCAGCCAGGCGGGGGGGGGCTCCTACGAGCAGTACTTC	CASSQAGGGSYEQYF	TRBV3-1/TRBV3-2	NA	TRBD2	TRBJ2-7
TGTGCCAGCACCCTCAATACAGGGACTGAAGCTTTCTTT	CASTLNTGTEAFF	TRBV12-3/TRBV12-4	NA	NA	TRBJ1-1
TGTGCCAGCAGTCCTAGGTTGGGGAGGGCCTACGAGCAGTACTTC	CASSPRLGRAYEQYF	TRBV6-7	NA	TRBD2	TRBJ2-7
TGTGCCAGCAGCCAGTTGACAGGGGATGCTGAAAAACTGTTTTTT	CASSQLTGDAEKLFF	TRBV4-2	few	TRBD1	TRBJ1-4
TGTGCCAGCAGTTACAGGACCAACGGAGGTGAAGCTTTCTTT	CASSYRTNGGEAFF	TRBV6-5	NA	NA	TRBJ1-1
TGCGCCAGCAGCTCCGTTACTAGCGGGAGGCCGAGCTCCTACAATGAGCAGTTCTTC	CASSSVTSGRPSSYNEQFF	TRBV5-1	NA	TRBD2	TRBJ2-1
TGTGCCTGGAGTGTTTGGCGGGGGGGCCACAATGAGCAGTTCTTC	CAWSVWRGGHNEQFF	TRBV30	NA	TRBD2	TRBJ2-1
TGTGCCACCAGTTCTCCCCCCAGGGCAAATACGCAGTATTTT	CATSSPPRANTQYF	TRBV24-1	NA	NA	TRBJ2-3
TGCGCCAGCAGCTTGGTGCCAGGGGGCTTGTACGAGCAGTACTTC	CASSLVPGGLYEQYF	TRBV5-1	NA	TRBD1	TRBJ2-7
TGTGCCAGCAGTGAAGGTTTGGGGGCCACCGGCTATGGCTACACCTTC	CASSEGLGATGYGYTF	TRBV2	few	NA	TRBJ1-2
TGTGCCAGCAGCTGGGACAGAGGATCGCCGCTGCACAATGAGCAGTTCTTC	CASSWDRGSPLHNEQFF	TRBV7-9	NA	TRBD1	TRBJ2-1
TGCGCCAGCACCCAAGGACTAGCGGGAGCTGAAGAGCAGTTCTTC	CASTQGLAGAEEQFF	TRBV5-1	NA	TRBD2	TRBJ2-1
TGTGCCAGCAGTTACGAAAAGGCGGGGAGTGAGCAGTTCTTC	CASSYEKAGSEQFF	TRBV6-5	NA	NA	TRBJ2-1
TGCGCCACCCGGGGCAGGGGCGAGAACACTGAAGCTTTCTTT	CATRGRGENTEAFF	TRBV10-2	NA	NA	TRBJ1-1
TGTGCCAGCTCACCACCTAGCGGGACCTCTAATGAGCAGTTCTTC	CASSPPSGTSNEQFF	TRBV18	NA	TRBD2	TRBJ2-1
TGTGCCAGTAGGCGGGAGAGGAGCACAGATACGCAGTATTTT	CASRRERSTDTQYF	TRBV19	NA	TRBD2	TRBJ2-3
TGTGCCAGCAGCTTAAGCGCGGCCAGCGTGACGAACACCGGGGAGCTGTTTTTT	CASSLSAASVTNTGELFF	TRBV7-3	NA	NA	TRBJ2-2
TGTGCCAGCAGCGTAGGAACGGCGGGAGCGGAGACCCAGTACTTC	CASSVGTAGAETQYF	TRBV9	NA	TRBD2	TRBJ2-5
TGTGCCAGCTCAGCCTCTAGCGGGAGAACCGGGGAGCTGTTTTTT	CASSASSGRTGELFF	TRBV18	NA	TRBD2	TRBJ2-2
TGTGCCAGCAGTTACGCCACAGGGCCTTACGAGCAGTACTTC	CASSYATGPYEQYF	TRBV6-5	NA	NA	TRBJ2-7
TGTGCCAGCAGCTTAGTGCAAGGGGAAAATTCACCCCTCCACTTT	CASSLVQGENSPLHF	TRBV13	NA	NA	TRBJ1-6
TGTGCCAGCGGGGCTAACACTGAAGCTTTCTTT	CASGANTEAFF	TRBV27	NA	NA	TRBJ1-1
TGCGCCAGCAGTCAGTTGTGGACTAGCGGGAAAGAGTGTGAGACCCAGTACTTC	CASSQLWTSGKECETQYF	TRBV23-1	NA	TRBD2	TRBJ2-5
TGCGCCAGCAGCTTGGGTATGGGGACAGGGCCCACAGATACGCAGTATTTT	CASSLGMGTGPTDTQYF	TRBV5-1	NA	TRBD1	TRBJ2-3
TGTGCCAGCAGCTTCTTTGGCGGGAGGATACAAGAGACCCAGTACTTC	CASSFFGGRIQETQYF	TRBV7-2	NA	TRBD2	TRBJ2-5
TGCAGCGTCGTCGGGAGGGGGAACACCGGGGAGCTGTTTTTT	CSVVGRGNTGELFF	TRBV29-1	NA	TRBD2	TRBJ2-2
TGTGCCAGCAGCCAAGATCGAACTAGCGGGCGGCACAATGAGCAGTTCTTC	CASSQDRTSGRHNEQFF	TRBV4-2	NA	TRBD2	TRBJ2-1
TGTGCCAGCAGCGTAGGGCCTCAGGGGATCCTCCAATATGGCTACACCTTC	CASSVGPQGILQYGYTF	TRBV9	few	NA	TRBJ1-2
TGTGCCAGCAGCTTGGTAGACAGTGAGCAGTTCTTC	CASSLVDSEQFF	TRBV7-9	NA	NA	TRBJ2-1
TGTGCCAGCAGCTTATTGGGGGGAAGAAATCAGCCCCAGCATTTT	CASSLLGGRNQPQHF	TRBV5-6	NA	NA	TRBJ1-5
TGTGCCAGCAGCCAGGGACAGTTAAATGAAAAACTGTTTTTT	CASSQGQLNEKLFF	TRBV4-2	NA	TRBD1	TRBJ1-4